Here is one TCR beta chain with its context. There is no known antigen for this receptor. Base-call qualities are not available, and no considerably larger clone is one nucleotide away. Spanning cysteine to phenylalanine, the CDR3 consists of 12 amino acids. The read is trimmed to its CDR3 DNA, 36 bases read in frame from base 1. CDR1 is given as SEHNR and CDR2 as FQNEAQ, both from the germline V gene (reference sequence). Clipping removes 3 bases from V and 8 bases from J, with 3 as the unmatched junction base count. These data originate in a study of blood T cell repertoires in COVID-19 (dated by TCRdb to about 2020). In the study overall: Samples from collaborators originated in the United States, Italy and Spain and spanned both the acute and convalescent phases of COVID-19. Samples came from the ongoing ImmuneRACE study (first 160 participants) plus 1,254 subjects from 6 global collaborators. Sample metadata almost always included a de-identified subject ID, COVID-19 status, age in years and sex. Subjects who had been exposed to COVID-19, were actively infected with it, or had recovered from it provided the deeply sampled blood TCRbeta repertoires that made up the dataset. The repertoires were released in a freely available public database meant as a resource for research on the immune response to SARS-CoV-2. HLA class I and class II types, where available, came from metadata supplied by the sample provider rather than from assay-based typing. The material from the prospective study consisted of cDNA or gDNA derived from T cells, B-cell-depleted T cells, or PBMCs. Here is what the overall study found, with its caveats: How much clinical and demographic metadata was included differed by source and by participant, and the metadata was provided uncurated.

TCRbeta CDR3 regions were amplified from genomic DNA using the immunoSEQ Assay, a bias-controlled multiplex PCR. The study's processing was this. Nucleated cell counts per sample were estimated from amplification of reference gene primers within the assay. To quantify the absolute abundance of each unique TCRbeta CDR3 rearrangement, sequence reads were collapsed and filtered. Productive Simpson clonality was computed per sample as the square root of Simpson's diversity index over productive rearrangements. The source is immuneACCESS, and TCRdb retained only in-frame sequences with V and J called. Part of the clones is not carried over; for the studies checked, unresolved V genes explain less than half of this, and the remainder is unexplained. D and trimming come from the DNA, and the V and J calls and clone size come from that table. The table for this sample lists some 180,000 clones; around 81% of them were counted only once. Approximately 10% of the sample is in the top ten clones.

One collaborating source in Seattle enrolled patients while the patients were actively infected and followed the patients over time throughout the course of disease. Whole blood was collected in K2EDTA tubes by collaborating institutions according to the institutions' own protocols. For TCRbeta analysis, collaborators shipped samples in one of three forms: frozen whole blood, isolated PBMCs, or DNA extracted from either of those sample types. This sequence uses TRBV7-9 and TRBJ1-2; the central 7 bases match TRBD1. The receptor was isolated from a woman between 40 and 50 years old with COVID-19, enrolled during active disease. The sequenced material came from peripheral blood. Here is the DNA: TGTGCCAGCAGCTTCACAGGGGCCGGCTACACCTTC. The encoded protein is CASSFTGAGYTF.